These 21 T cell receptor beta chains were sequenced from one sample in a study of T cells after posttransplantation cyclophosphamide (dated by TCRdb to 2016 to 2018). The library came from the immunoSEQ multiplex PCR assay. TCRdb carries this immuneACCESS record with in-frame sequences only. Its versions omit some clonotypes, under half of them owing to an unresolved V gene in the studies checked, with the rest unexplained. The table puts 5,500 to 8,500 clones in this sample, none counted just once. Around half of the sample belongs to the ten largest clones. The sample's treatment or condition label is to be understood as: high-dose cyclophosphamide on days +3 and +4 as single-agent GVHD prophylaxis. Busulfan and fludarabine conditioning, a related or unrelated marrow graft, and cyclophosphamide on days +3 and +4 were given to PTCy patients. Sequenced material: PBMCs, taken after allogeneic stem cell transplant with posttransplant cyclophosphamide. These receptors came from a male patient aged 45 to 59 who received an allogeneic stem cell transplant from an unrelated donor, was CMV-positive, and had acute GVHD only. Some T cells may originate with the graft donor following a transplant.

The table lists this clone with many counts. This chain joins TRBV5-1 and TRBJ1-5, with 9 bases matching TRBD1. Losses at the gene ends were 4 bases for V and 4 bases for J; bases not matched to a gene: 6. There are 15 residues in the CDR3. Per germline, CDR1 SGHRS and CDR2 YFSETQ. The CDR3 DNA sequence: TGCGCCAGCAGCGAAGGACAGGGGAAGAATCAGCCCCAGCATTTT. It is translated as CASSEGQGKNQPQHF.

This clone was seen repeatedly, ten times or more. The chain combines TRBV29-1 with TRBJ2-3; D unclear. Trimming removed 4 bases at V and 2 bases at J, with 7 bases between. The CDR3 spans 12 residues. Germline V lookup: CDR1 SQVTM, CDR2 ANQGSEA. The DNA for the CDR3 is TGCAGCGTTGGTAGAGCCACAGATACGCAGTATTTT. Its protein is CSVGRATDTQYF.

This clone was counted ten times or more. The V gene is TRBV29-1, the J gene TRBJ1-2; 8 bases are a match to TRBD1. The junction had 14 bases not matched to a gene; V was cut back by 6 bases and J by 5 bases. This CDR3 spans 15 amino acids. Germline-derived CDR1 and CDR2 are SQVTM and ANQGSEA. The CDR3 DNA follows: TGCAGCGTCAGAAGAGAGTACAGGGGGTCTTATGGCTACACCTTC. Translation: CSVRREYRGSYGYTF.

Only a few counts were recorded for this clone. CDR3 amino acids: CASSEGGSSGSQYNEQFF. The DNA for the CDR3 is TGTGCCAGCAGCGAGGGAGGATCCAGCGGGAGCCAATACAATGAGCAGTTCTTC. The J gene is TRBJ2-1, the V gene TRBV2, with 8 bases lining up with TRBD2. Germline V gene lookup returns CDR1 SNHLY and CDR2 FYNNEI. The CDR3 totals 18 residues. With V trimmed by 6 bases and J by 4 bases, 17 bases remained unmatched.

This clone was seen ten or more times. The CDR3 sequence: CASSSGTGGQPQHF. The DNA of the CDR3 is TGTGCCAGCAGTTCCGGGACAGGGGGACAGCCCCAGCATTTT. The chain uses TRBV6-6 and TRBJ1-5; 11 bases agree with TRBD1. The CDR3 has 14 residues. The J segment lost 7 bases and the V segment lost 4 bases, leaving 3 bases of the junction unmatched. Germline-derived CDR1 and CDR2 are MNHNY and SVGAGI (reference sequence).

In this sample, this clone turned up many times. V gene TRBV4-3 combines with J gene TRBJ2-6; 7 positions agree with TRBD1. V shed 4 bases and J 0 bases; nucleotides not matched to a gene: 3. CDR1 LGHNA and CDR2 YSLEER come from the germline V gene. The CDR3 spans 16 residues. CDR3 DNA: TGCGCCAGCAGCCTGGGACAGTTCTCTGGGGCCAACGTCCTGACTTTC. It codes for CASSLGQFSGANVLTF.

This clone was seen at least ten times. For the CDR3, the DNA is TGCGCCAGCAGCCAAGATTATGGGGACAGGGGGGGCAGGGGCTACACCTTC. Translated: CASSQDYGDRGGRGYTF. The rearrangement joins TRBV4-3 to TRBJ1-2; TRBD1 aligns across 11 bases. J gave up 8 bases and V 0 bases, and 11 bases lay outside the gene matches. Germline V gene data show CDR1 as LGHNA and CDR2 as YSLEER. The CDR3 extends over 17 amino acids.

Ten or more counts support this clone. The chain joins TRBV7-2 to TRBJ2-5, with D possibly matching TRBD1 (5 bases). Germline V lookup: CDR1 SGHTA, CDR2 FQGNSA. CDR3 size: 12 residues. Trimming left V 4 bases short and J 6 bases short, with 9 bases between. Here the CDR3 DNA reads TGTGCCAGCAGCTCCCAGGGTCAGACCCAGTACTTC. It is translated as CASSSQGQTQYF.

At least ten counts were recorded for this clone. The chain is built from TRBV28 and TRBJ2-5; 10 bases line up with TRBD2. The CDR3 length is 16 residues. The V and J ends lost 7 bases and 9 bases, in that order; junction bases with no gene match: 17. Germline V gives CDR1 MDHEN, CDR2 SYDVKM. The CDR3 here is CASTLWELAGEGPQYF. CDR3 nucleotide sequence: TGTGCCAGCACCCTCTGGGAGCTAGCGGGAGAGGGCCCCCAGTACTTC.

This clone was observed many times. The chain recombines TRBV11-1 with TRBJ1-1, with D hard to call. This CDR3 is built from 14 residues. Between the trimmed V and J ends, which lost 0 bases and 1 base, there was a span of 6 bases. CDR1 and CDR2 (germline): SGHAT, FQDESV (reference sequence). The CDR3 DNA reads as TGTGCCAGCAGCTTAGCAGGAGGGAACACTGAAGCTTTCTTT. This translates into CASSLAGGNTEAFF.

This clone was observed a handful of times. The rearrangement links TRBV7-8 to TRBJ2-1; 8 nucleotides match TRBD2. This CDR3 is 15 amino acids long. Losses at the gene ends were 5 bases for V and 6 bases for J; bases not matched to a gene: 9. Germline V gene sequence: CDR1 SGHVS, CDR2 FQNEAQ. Written as DNA, the CDR3 is TGTGCCAGCAGCGACTCGGTTCGGGGGGGCAATGAGCAGTTCTTC. Translating gives CASSDSVRGGNEQFF.

This clone was detected ten times or more. The chain links TRBV7-3 to TRBJ2-7, with 10 bases aligning to TRBD2. The V gene end was trimmed by 2 bases and the J gene end by 5 bases; junction bases not matched to a gene: 9. In germline, CDR1 is SGHTA, CDR2 FQGTGA. The CDR3 runs to 16 residues. Written as DNA, the CDR3 is TGTGCCAGCAGCTTACGCCTAGCGGGAGACCGGAACGAGCAGTACTTC. Protein product: CASSLRLAGDRNEQYF.

This chain connects TRBV7-3 to TRBJ1-6; D call uncertain. CDR3 length equals 12 residues. The V and J ends lost 5 bases and 8 bases respectively, with 7 bases between them. Per germline, CDR1 SGHTA and CDR2 FQGTGA. In nucleotides, the CDR3 is TGTGCCAGCAGCGATACTCATTCACCCCTCCACTTT. This gives the protein CASSDTHSPLHF.

This clone was counted ten times or more. This chain uses TRBV2 with TRBJ2-7; 9 positions agree with TRBD1. The CDR3 runs to 14 residues. Germline trimming cut 2 bases from V and 4 bases from J; bases unmatched to any gene: 3. In germline, CDR1 is SNHLY, CDR2 FYNNEI. The CDR3 DNA reads TGTGCCAGCAGTGAATGGACAGGGGTTTACGAGCAGTACTTC. Translating gives CASSEWTGVYEQYF. The variable domain in full, completed from reference TRBV2 and TRBJ2-7, reads EPEVTQTPSHQVTQMGQEVILRCVPISNHLYFYWYRQILGQKVEFLVSFYNNEISEKSEIFDDQFSVERPDGSNFTLKIRSTKLEDSAMYFCASSEWTGVYEQYFGPGTRLTVT.

This clone has ten or more counts. The V and J genes are TRBV12-5 and TRBJ1-1, with a weak D call TRBD1 (6 bases). V shed 6 bases and J shed 6 bases, with 14 bases lying between them. The CDR3 covers 13 residues. Germline V gene lookup returns CDR1 LGHNT and CDR2 FRNRAP. CDR3 nucleotide sequence: TGTGCTAGTGGCCCCGACAGGACCGCTGAAGCTTTCTTT. Protein sequence: CASGPDRTAEAFF.

CDR3 residues: CASSLILRLKNNEQFF. CDR3 DNA sequence: TGTGCCAGCAGCTTAATCTTGCGGTTGAAAAACAATGAGCAGTTCTTC. The chain links TRBV7-9 to TRBJ2-1; D unclear. The V end lost 2 bases, the J end lost 5 bases, and 16 bases lay between the germline ends. The CDR3 spans 16 residues. Germline loops: CDR1 SEHNR, CDR2 FQNEAQ (reference sequence).

The V and J genes are TRBV28 and TRBJ2-3, with D maybe TRBD2 (5 bases). From germline, CDR1 is MDHEN and CDR2 SYDVKM. V was shortened by 5 bases and J by 3 bases, with 9 bases between the two germline ends. CDR3 length: 13 residues. CDR3 residues: CASSLLGTDTQYF. The DNA of the CDR3 is TGTGCCAGCAGTCTACTAGGTACAGATACGCAGTATTTT.

Ten or more counts support this clone. The V gene is TRBV21-1, the J gene TRBJ2-1; whether TRBD2, the table's D call, matches the DNA was not checked. TRBV21-1 is noted as a pseudogene. CDR3 length: 15 residues. The CDR3 nucleotides read TGTGCCAGCAGCAAAATTACTAGCCGGGACAATGAGCAGTTCTTC. Translated, it gives CASSKITSRDNEQFF.

In this sample, this clone turned up many times. The V and J genes are TRBV6-6 and TRBJ1-4, with TRBD1 matching over 9 bases. The CDR3 loop spans 14 amino acids. CDR1 and CDR2 (germline): MNHNY, SVGAGI (reference sequence). With V trimmed by 6 bases and J by 6 bases, 5 bases remained unmatched. This chain's CDR3 is CASRSGQGYEKLFF. The CDR3, as DNA: TGTGCCAGCAGATCGGGACAGGGTTATGAAAAACTGTTTTTT.

This clone was detected ten times or more. The rearrangement uses TRBV10-2 and TRBJ2-1, with TRBD2 matching 10 bases. The CDR3 is 14 amino acids. The V gene end was trimmed by 3 bases and the J gene end by 7 bases; junction bases not matched to a gene: 3. The germline gives CDR1 WSHSY, CDR2 SAAADI. CDR3 protein: CASSDSSGSNEQFF. The CDR3 nucleotides read TGCGCCAGCAGTGATTCTAGCGGGAGTAATGAGCAGTTCTTC.

This clone was detected only a few times. The chain combines TRBV27 with TRBJ2-5, with 10 bases that match TRBD2. The J call is doubtful: the DNA matches TRBJ2-7 better. Germline loops: CDR1 MNHEY, CDR2 SMNVEV (reference sequence). This CDR3 has 15 amino acids. Here the CDR3 DNA reads TGTGCCAGCAGTTCGCCGACTAGCGGGCTGCGCGAGCAGTACTTC. Residues: CASSSPTSGLREQYF.